This T cell receptor (beta chain) originates from a study of blood T cell repertoires in COVID-19. Overall study context: In each case, the material was cDNA or gDNA derived from T cells, B-cell-depleted T cells, or PBMCs.

This CDR3 comprises 12 residues. V was cut by 0 bases and J by 4 bases, with 3 bases left in between. Per the germline V gene, CDR1 is MNHNS and CDR2 is SASEGT. Residents of 24 US areas, aged 18 to 89 years, made up the participants. Clinical history as reported by participants underpinned cohort assignment. In the original processing: Amplification of reference gene primers was used by the study to estimate nucleated cell counts. Profiling relied on immunoSEQ multiplex PCR, and the TCRdb table lists in-frame clones only, not all of them. The V and J calls and clone size are taken from that table; D and trimming were inferred from the DNA. The sample consists of 200,000 to 250,000 clones, about 84% of them appearing once.

The V gene is TRBV6-1, the J gene TRBJ1-2; D remains ambiguous. The origin of this receptor is a woman in her forties with acute COVID-19. The sequenced sample was PBMCs or T cells enriched from blood (not recorded which). The CDR3 DNA reads as TGTGCCAGCAGTGAAGCGGCCTATGGCTACACCTTC. Translating gives CASSEAAYGYTF.